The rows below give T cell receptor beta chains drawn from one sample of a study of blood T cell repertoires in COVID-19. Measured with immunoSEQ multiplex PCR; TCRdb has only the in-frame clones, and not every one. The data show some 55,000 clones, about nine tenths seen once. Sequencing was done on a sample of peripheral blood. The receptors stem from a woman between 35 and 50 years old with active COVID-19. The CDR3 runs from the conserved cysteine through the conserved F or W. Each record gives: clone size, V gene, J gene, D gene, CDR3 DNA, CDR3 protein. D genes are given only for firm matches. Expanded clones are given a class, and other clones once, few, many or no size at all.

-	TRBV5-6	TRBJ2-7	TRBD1	TGTGCCAGCAGCCCCCGCCAGGGGGTAGGCGAGCAGTACTTC	CASSPRQGVGEQYF
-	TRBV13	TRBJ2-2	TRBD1	TGTGCCAGCAGCTTAGGCGGGACAGGGGTTGGAACCGGGGAGCTGTTTTTT	CASSLGGTGVGTGELFF
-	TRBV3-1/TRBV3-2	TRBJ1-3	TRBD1	TGTGCCAGCAGCCCGGACAGGGACTCGACCTCTGGAAACACCATATATTTT	CASSPDRDSTSGNTIYF
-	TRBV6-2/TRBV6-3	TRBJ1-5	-	TGTGCCAGCAGCGACCCATCAGGAACGGGGCAGCCCCAGCATTTT	CASSDPSGTGQPQHF
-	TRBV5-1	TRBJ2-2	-	TGCGCCAGCAGCTGGGGGACACTGGGCACCGGGGAGCTGTTTTTT	CASSWGTLGTGELFF
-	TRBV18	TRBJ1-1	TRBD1	TGTGCCAGCACTCGGGACAGGGAGGGTAGTGAAGCTTTCTTT	CASTRDREGSEAFF
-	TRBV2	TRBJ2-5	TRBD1	TGTGCCGGGACGACAGGGGGAGAGACCCAGTACTTC	CAGTTGGETQYF
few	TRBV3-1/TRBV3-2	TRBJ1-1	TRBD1	TGTGCCAGCAGCCAACCTCGGGACAGGGTAAACACTGAAGCTTTCTTT	CASSQPRDRVNTEAFF
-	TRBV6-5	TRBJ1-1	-	TGTGCCACCCTTCTCCTGCGCGACACTGAAGCTTTCTTT	CATLLLRDTEAFF
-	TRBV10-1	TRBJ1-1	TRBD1	TGCGCCAGCCAAAGGGACAGGGGCTTAGAAGCTTTCTTT	CASQRDRGLEAFF
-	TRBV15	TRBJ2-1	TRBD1	TGTGCCACCAGCACTGGGACAGGGAACAATGAGCAGTTCTTC	CATSTGTGNNEQFF
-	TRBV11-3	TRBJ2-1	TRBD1	TGTGCCAGCAGCTTCGACAGGGGACCCTACAATGAGCAGTTCTTC	CASSFDRGPYNEQFF
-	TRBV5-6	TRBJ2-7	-	TGTGCCAGCAGTCCGTCGTCAGGGGCCTACGAGCAGTACTTC	CASSPSSGAYEQYF
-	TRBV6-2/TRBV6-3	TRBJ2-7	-	TGTGCCAGCAGTTACCAGGCCAGCTACGAGCAGTACTTC	CASSYQASYEQYF
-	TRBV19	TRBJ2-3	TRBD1	TGTGCCAGTAGAGGAACAGGGGAGACAGATACGCAGTATTTT	CASRGTGETDTQYF
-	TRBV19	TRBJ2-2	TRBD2	TGTGCCAGTAGTCTAGCGGGGGGGCTGAACACCGGGGAGCTGTTTTTT	CASSLAGGLNTGELFF
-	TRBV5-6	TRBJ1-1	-	TGTGCCAGCAGCCGGCGGGGCGTAGCTTTCTTT	CASSRRGVAFF
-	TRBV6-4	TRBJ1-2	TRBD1	TGTGCCAGCAGTCGGACAGGGAACTATGGCTACACCTTC	CASSRTGNYGYTF
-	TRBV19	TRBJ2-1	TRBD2	TGTGCCAGTGGGTCGAGCGGGGGTGTATCGGCCAATGAGCAGTTCTTC	CASGSSGGVSANEQFF
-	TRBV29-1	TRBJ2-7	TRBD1	TGCAGCGTTTACGGGGACAGTTACTACGAGCAGTACTTC	CSVYGDSYYEQYF
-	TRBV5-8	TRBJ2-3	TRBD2	TGTGCCAGCACAAAGGCCCGGACTAGCGGGGCCGGGGATACGCAGTATTTT	CASTKARTSGAGDTQYF
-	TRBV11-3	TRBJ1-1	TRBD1	TGTGCCAGCAGCTTAGATCAGACAGGGGAAGCTTTCTTT	CASSLDQTGEAFF
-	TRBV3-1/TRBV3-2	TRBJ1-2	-	TGTGCCAGCAGCCTATCCGAGCGCGTATACACCTTC	CASSLSERVYTF
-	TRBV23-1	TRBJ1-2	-	TGCGCCAGCAGTCAAGAAGTTAGCGGCGACAGTGGCTACACCTTC	CASSQEVSGDSGYTF
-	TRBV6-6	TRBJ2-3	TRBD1	TGTGCCAGCACTGGGACAGGGGGGACTAGCACAGATACGCAGTATTTT	CASTGTGGTSTDTQYF
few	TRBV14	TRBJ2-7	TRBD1	TGTGCCAGCAGCCCGTTACAGGGGTTCCCCTACGAGCAGTACTTC	CASSPLQGFPYEQYF
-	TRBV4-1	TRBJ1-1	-	TGCGCCAGCAGCCAAGTTGGGAGGCGAGGGACTGAAGCTTTCTTT	CASSQVGRRGTEAFF
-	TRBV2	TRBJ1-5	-	TGTGCCAGCAGTGGGGCGGAGGGTCAGCCCCAGCATTTT	CASSGAEGQPQHF
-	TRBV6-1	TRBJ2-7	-	TGTGCCAGCAGTGTAGCTCGACAGCCCCAGAACTCCTACGAGCAGTACTTC	CASSVARQPQNSYEQYF
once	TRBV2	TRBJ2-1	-	TGTGCCAGCAGTGCTAGCAGAGTGGCCTCCCATGAGCAGTTCTTC	CASSASRVASHEQFF
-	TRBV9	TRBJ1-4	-	TGTGCCAGCAGCGCTACAGGGTTAGAGAGTGAAAAACTGTTTTTT	CASSATGLESEKLFF
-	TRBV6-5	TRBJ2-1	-	TGTGCCAGCAGACTCCAGGGTTACAATGAGCAGTTCTTC	CASRLQGYNEQFF
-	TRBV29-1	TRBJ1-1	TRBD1	TGCAGTGCGCCGGGACAGGGAGGGAGCACTGAAGCTTTCTTT	CSAPGQGGSTEAFF
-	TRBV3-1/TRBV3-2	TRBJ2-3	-	TGTGCCAGCAGCCAAGGGGGGGTTACGCAGTATTTT	CASSQGGVTQYF
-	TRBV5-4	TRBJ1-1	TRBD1	TGTGCCAGCAGCTTTCCGGGACAGGCGTCCACTGAAGCTTTCTTT	CASSFPGQASTEAFF
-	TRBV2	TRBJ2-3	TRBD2	TGTGCCAGCAGAAAAGGGACTAGCGGGGGGGTCACAGATACGCAGTATTTT	CASRKGTSGGVTDTQYF
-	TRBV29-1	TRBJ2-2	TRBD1	TGCAGCGTTGCTCAGACAGGGTCGAAAAACACCGGGGAGCTGTTTTTT	CSVAQTGSKNTGELFF
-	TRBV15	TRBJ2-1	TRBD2	TGTGCCACCACTTGGGTGGGACTAGCGGGGAGAACCTACAATGAGCAGTTCTTC	CATTWVGLAGRTYNEQFF
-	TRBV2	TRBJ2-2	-	TGTGCCAGCACGCCGGGACACCCAACCGGGGAGCTGTTTTTT	CASTPGHPTGELFF
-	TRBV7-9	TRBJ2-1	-	TGTGCCAGCAGCTCACCAGACAGGAATGAGCAGTTCTTC	CASSSPDRNEQFF
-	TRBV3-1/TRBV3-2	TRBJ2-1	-	TGTGCCAGCAGCCCAACCCGGGACTCCTACAATGAGCAGTTCTTC	CASSPTRDSYNEQFF
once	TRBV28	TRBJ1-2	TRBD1	TGTGCCAGCAGGCCAACCGGGGACAGTCAAGGAGCTAACTATGGCTACACCTTC	CASRPTGDSQGANYGYTF
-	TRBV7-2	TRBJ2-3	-	TGTGCCAGCAACTTAGGACAGCGTACCTCAGATACGCAGTATTTT	CASNLGQRTSDTQYF
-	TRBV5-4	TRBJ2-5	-	TGTGCCAGCAGCCGGGGTGGGGTGCAAGAGACCCAGTACTTC	CASSRGGVQETQYF
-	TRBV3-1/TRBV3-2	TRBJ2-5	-	TGTGCCAGCAGCCAAGGGGGCCTGGAGACCCAGTACTTC	CASSQGGLETQYF
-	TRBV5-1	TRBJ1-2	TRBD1	TGCGCCAGCAGCCGAAGCGGGCAGGGGGCCTCCTATGGCTACACCTTC	CASSRSGQGASYGYTF
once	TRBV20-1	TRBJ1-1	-	TGCAGTGCTAGAACGGTCCTTGAAGCTTTCTTT	CSARTVLEAFF
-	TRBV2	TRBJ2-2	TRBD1	TGTGCCAGCAGTGGGGACAGACCCGCCGGCGGGGAGCTGTTTTTT	CASSGDRPAGGELFF
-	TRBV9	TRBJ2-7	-	TGTGCCAGCAGCCCCCCTGACCGGGGAACCTACGAGCAGTACTTC	CASSPPDRGTYEQYF
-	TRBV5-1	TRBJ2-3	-	TGCGCCAGCAGCTTGATTCAGGCGCAGGGAGGAGATACGCAGTATTTT	CASSLIQAQGGDTQYF
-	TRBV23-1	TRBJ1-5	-	TGCGCCAGCAGTCAATCTAGGACAGTCAATCAGCCCCAGCATTTT	CASSQSRTVNQPQHF
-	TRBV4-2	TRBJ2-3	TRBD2	TGTGCCAGCAGCCACCTTAGCGGGGGGGCCACAGATACGCAGTATTTT	CASSHLSGGATDTQYF
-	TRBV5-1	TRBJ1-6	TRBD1	TGCGCCAGCAGCTTGAGGGCAGGGGGCGGTTCACCCCTCCACTTT	CASSLRAGGGSPLHF
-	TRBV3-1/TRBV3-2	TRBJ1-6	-	TGTGCCAGCAGCCATTCGGACGGGGATTCACCCCTCCACTTT	CASSHSDGDSPLHF
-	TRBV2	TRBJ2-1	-	TGTGCCAGCATTGCGGGGAGACACAATGAGCAGTTCTTC	CASIAGRHNEQFF
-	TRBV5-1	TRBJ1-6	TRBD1	TGCGCCAGCGGAGGGGGACAGGCTGCTTCACCCCTCCACTTT	CASGGGQAASPLHF
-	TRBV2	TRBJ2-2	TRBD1	TGTGCCAGCGGTGAACAGGGGGCGGATGTCGGGGAGCTGTTTTTT	CASGEQGADVGELFF
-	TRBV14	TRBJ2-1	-	TGTGCCAGCAGCCGAGGGTACCTCGATGAGCAGTTCTTC	CASSRGYLDEQFF
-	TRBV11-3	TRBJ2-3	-	TGTGCCAGCAGACCCCGGGATAACACAGATACGCAGTATTTT	CASRPRDNTDTQYF